What follows are 32 T cell receptor beta chains derived from one specimen sequenced in a study of cytomegalovirus exposure and HLA in healthy donors. PCR involved 60 Vbeta and 13 Jbeta primers. Using immunoSEQ multiplex PCR, the repertoire was profiled, and TCRdb retains in-frame clones only, with some absent. The table lists about 200,000 clones. The sequenced sample was PBMCs. These TCRs come from a boy under 18 in good health and CMV-seronegative.

The chain uses TRBV6-1 and TRBJ2-7; perhaps TRBD2 as D (6 bases). V was clipped by 0 bases and J by 4 bases, with 13 bases between them. The germline gives CDR1 MNHNS, CDR2 SASEGT. CDR3 size: 15 residues. The chain's CDR3 is CASSEARRGDYEQYF. CDR3 DNA sequence: TGTGCCAGCAGTGAAGCGCGGCGGGGCGATTACGAGCAGTACTTC.

The chain combines TRBV7-6 with TRBJ1-2; D is unresolved. CDR3 length: 13 residues. The V and J ends lost 1 base and 5 bases respectively, with 8 bases between them. From germline, CDR1 is SGHVS and CDR2 FNYEAQ. The chain's CDR3 is CASSLEAGYGYTF. As DNA, the CDR3 is TGTGCCAGCAGCTTAGAGGCAGGATATGGCTACACCTTC.

The chain couples TRBV7-3 to TRBJ2-5, with 8 bases fitting TRBD2. Germline CDR1 and CDR2: SGHTA and FQGTGA. V lost 0 bases to trimming and J lost 2 bases; unmatched junction nucleotides: 2. The CDR3 has 15 amino acids. The CDR3 is CASSLTAGGQETQYF. The CDR3 nucleotides are TGTGCCAGCAGCTTAACGGCGGGGGGTCAAGAGACCCAGTACTTC.

V gene TRBV7-9 combines with J gene TRBJ2-7; possibly TRBD1 for D (7 bases). Germline CDR1 reads SEHNR; CDR2 reads FQNEAQ (reference sequence). The CDR3 has 16 residues. Trimming cost V 5 bases and J 3 bases, with 20 bases left between them. In DNA, the CDR3 is TGTGCCAGCAGCAGTACAGGAGGGACAGCGAACTACGAGCAGTACTTC. It translates to CASSSTGGTANYEQYF.

The rearrangement uses TRBV9 and TRBJ2-1, with D tentatively TRBD2 (6 bases). CDR1 is SGDLS and CDR2 is YYNGEE in the germline V gene. This CDR3 is built from 15 residues. V shed 0 bases and J shed 13 bases, with 20 bases lying between them. This chain's CDR3 is CASSVDYSEGLVQFF. Here the CDR3 DNA reads TGTGCCAGCAGCGTAGACTATTCAGAGGGACTCGTACAGTTCTTC.

Remarks on this clone: The same CDR3 also results from other DNA sequences found in this sample. The rearrangement joins TRBV5-1 to TRBJ2-5; TRBD1 matches at 9 bases. V lost 5 bases, J lost 5 bases, and 7 bases stayed unmatched. Germline CDR1 is SGHRS and CDR2 is YFSETQ. CDR3 length: 14 amino acids. DNA of the CDR3: TGCGCCAGCAGGCCGACAGGGGGAGGGGAGACCCAGTACTTC. Translating gives CASRPTGGGETQYF. Based on the CDR3 plus reference TRBV5-1 and TRBJ2-5, the full variable domain is KAGVTQTPRYLIKTRGQQVTLSCSPISGHRSVSWYQQTPGQGLQFLFEYFSETQRNKGNFPGRFSGRQFSNSRSEMNVSTLELGDSALYLCASRPTGGGETQYFGPGTRLLVL.

The rearrangement uses TRBV29-1 and TRBJ1-2; 8 bases align to TRBD1. V was clipped by 4 bases and J by 4 bases; unmatched bases: 14. The CDR3 runs to 16 residues. Germline assignment: CDR1 SQVTM and CDR2 ANQGSEA. The CDR3 protein is CSVGEDGTGASYGYTF. CDR3 DNA sequence: TGCAGCGTTGGAGAGGATGGGACAGGCGCTTCCTATGGCTACACCTTC.

The chain uses TRBV11-2 and TRBJ1-1; 8 bases agree with TRBD1. Germline V CDR1 and CDR2: SGHAT, FQNNGV. J gave up 1 base and V 6 bases, and 7 bases lay outside the gene matches. The CDR3 contains 15 residues. CDR3 nucleotide sequence: TGTGCCAGCAGGCCAGCAGGGGGCCCGAACACTGAAGCTTTCTTT. Encoded protein: CASRPAGGPNTEAFF.

The V and J genes are TRBV6-4 and TRBJ1-2; no clear D. This CDR3 has 16 amino acids. Trimming left V 6 bases short and J 7 bases short, with 24 bases between. Germline values: CDR1 MRHNA, CDR2 SNTAGT. The CDR3 region is CASSPPADSEGSGYTF. CDR3 coding DNA: TGTGCCAGCAGCCCCCCAGCCGACTCCGAAGGGAGTGGCTACACCTTC.

V gene TRBV7-3 combines with J gene TRBJ2-2; 7 bases agree with TRBD2. The CDR3 runs 16 residues. Per the germline V gene, CDR1 is SGHTA and CDR2 is FQGTGA. The V segment lost 5 bases and the J segment 5 bases; nucleotides outside the gene matches: 11. The CDR3 spells CASSPLGRLQTGELFF. The CDR3 coding sequence is TGTGCCAGCAGCCCCCTCGGGAGGTTACAAACCGGGGAGCTGTTTTTT.

V gene TRBV28 combines with J gene TRBJ2-7; 7 nucleotides agree with TRBD2. The junction had 9 bases not matched to a gene; V was cut back by 7 bases and J by 3 bases. Germline values: CDR1 MDHEN, CDR2 SYDVKM. The CDR3 length is 14 residues. The CDR3 spells CASTWEGLSYEQYF. DNA for the CDR3: TGTGCCAGCACCTGGGAGGGGCTAAGCTACGAGCAGTACTTC.

The rearrangement uses TRBV18 and TRBJ1-1, with unresolved D. Trimming left V 3 bases short and J 2 bases short, with 25 bases between. Per germline, CDR1 KGHSH and CDR2 LQKENI. This CDR3 comprises 19 residues. The DNA of the CDR3 is TGTGCCAGCTCACCCAACCCACACGCCTTTCCGTCAGTAAACACTGAAGCTTTCTTT. It is translated as CASSPNPHAFPSVNTEAFF.

The V call is TRBV2, the J call TRBJ1-1; a possible D gene is TRBD1 (5 bases). Between the trimmed V and J ends, which lost 7 bases and 1 base, there was a span of 16 bases. Germline V gene data show CDR1 as SNHLY and CDR2 as FYNNEI. The CDR3 sequence is 15 residues long. The CDR3 DNA is TGTGCCAGCAAGAAAGGGGATTTCCGGAACACTGAAGCTTTCTTT. It yields the protein CASKKGDFRNTEAFF.

The chain recombines TRBV30 with TRBJ1-2; D ambiguous. Germline V gene sequence: CDR1 GTSNPN, CDR2 SVGIG (reference sequence). The CDR3 consists of 12 residues. Trimming removed 3 bases from V and 6 bases from J, with 11 bases in between. The CDR3 DNA is TGTGCCTGGAGACGGGATCTTCATGGCTACACCTTC. Protein sequence: CAWRRDLHGYTF.

This chain uses TRBV7-2 with TRBJ1-1, with no clear D. Trimming took off 2 bases at V and 0 bases at J, with 7 bases between the two ends. The length of the CDR3 is 14 residues. The germline CDR1 and CDR2 sequences are SGHTA and FQGNSA. The CDR3 spells CASSLPTVNTEAFF. CDR3 DNA: TGTGCCAGCAGCTTACCTACAGTGAACACTGAAGCTTTCTTT.

V usage is TRBV7-3 and J usage is TRBJ1-1; D perhaps matches TRBD1 (5 bases). Trimming pared 5 bases from V and 0 bases from J, leaving 7 bases between. The germline V gene encodes CDR1 SGHTA and CDR2 FQGTGA. The CDR3 covers 13 residues. The DNA for the CDR3 is TGTGCCAGCAGCCAACAGGTGAACACTGAAGCTTTCTTT. Its protein is CASSQQVNTEAFF. Variable domain in full (rest from reference TRBV7-3 and TRBJ1-1): GAGVSQTPSNKVTEKGKYVELRCDPISGHTALYWYRQSLGQGPEFLIYFQGTGAADDSGLPNDRFFAVRPEGSVSTLKIQRTERGDSAVYLCASSQQVNTEAFFGQGTRLTVV.

The chain has TRBV6-1 and TRBJ2-1; 8 nucleotides line up with TRBD2. The V and J ends lost 1 base and 3 bases, in that order; junction bases with no gene match: 2. CDR1 MNHNS and CDR2 SASEGT come from the germline V gene. This CDR3 comprises 15 residues. CDR3 region: CASSEVAGGYNEQFF. Written as DNA, the CDR3 is TGTGCCAGCAGTGAAGTGGCGGGGGGCTACAATGAGCAGTTCTTC.

This chain joins TRBV27 and TRBJ1-1, with 8 bases fitting TRBD1. The CDR3 loop spans 15 amino acids. V lost 1 base to trimming and J lost 2 bases; unmatched junction nucleotides: 3. Germline V gene lookup returns CDR1 MNHEY and CDR2 SMNVEV (reference sequence). The CDR3 spells CASSLFGTGNTEAFF. The CDR3 DNA sequence: TGTGCCAGCAGTTTATTCGGGACAGGCAACACTGAAGCTTTCTTT.

The J gene is TRBJ1-2, the V gene TRBV21-1. TRBV21-1 is a listed pseudogene. CDR3 length equals 15 residues. This CDR3 is CASSKARLAVYGYTF. CDR3 nucleotide sequence: TGTGCCAGCAGCAAAGCACGCCTTGCGGTCTATGGCTACACCTTC.

The CDR3 DNA is TGTGCCAGTAGTATAGGGACAGTTTATCAGCCCCAGCATTTT. Its translation: CASSIGTVYQPQHF. V gene TRBV19 combines with J gene TRBJ1-5; weak D call: TRBD1 (6 bases). Germline values: CDR1 LNHDA, CDR2 SQIVND (reference sequence). V was clipped by 1 base and J by 5 bases, with 9 bases between them. This CDR3 spans 14 amino acids.

On this clone: The sample holds other DNA sequences that translate to the same CDR3. The chain uses TRBV6-4 and TRBJ2-1; 16 positions agree with TRBD2. V was pared by 3 bases and J by 5 bases, with 4 bases of the junction left unmatched. In germline, CDR1 is MRHNA, CDR2 SNTAGT. This CDR3 is built from 17 residues. As DNA, the CDR3 is TGTGCCAGCAGTGAGGGACTAGCGGGGGGGCCCAACAATGAGCAGTTCTTC. It is translated as CASSEGLAGGPNNEQFF.

The rearrangement links TRBV7-9 to TRBJ1-1; 7 nucleotides line up with TRBD1. From germline, CDR1 is SEHNR and CDR2 FQNEAQ (reference sequence). The CDR3 has 15 amino acids. Trimming at V came to 7 bases and at J to 1 base, leaving 9 bases not matched to a gene. CDR3 residues: CASNPPGQRNTEAFF. The CDR3 DNA follows: TGTGCCAGCAACCCACCGGGACAGCGGAACACTGAAGCTTTCTTT.

CDR3 in amino acids: CASSHPTRGTSGGTSEQYF. CDR3 DNA: TGCGCCAGCAGCCACCCCACCAGAGGGACTAGCGGGGGGACGAGCGAGCAGTACTTC. The gene calls are TRBV4-1 and TRBJ2-7; 15 positions agree with TRBD2. The V gene end was trimmed by 3 bases and the J gene end by 6 bases; junction bases not matched to a gene: 15. The CDR3 sequence is 19 residues long. Per germline, CDR1 MGHRA and CDR2 YSYEKL.

The V gene is TRBV28, the J gene TRBJ2-3, with 8 bases matching TRBD1. Germline CDR1 MDHEN, CDR2 SYDVKM. Trimming took 6 bases from V and 7 from J; bases not matched to a gene: 15. The CDR3 is 16 residues long. The CDR3 reads CASSLRGQGRSNTQYF. Written as DNA, the CDR3 is TGTGCCAGCAGCTTGAGAGGACAGGGAAGATCGAATACGCAGTATTTT.

V usage is TRBV11-3 and J usage is TRBJ2-3, with no clear D. The CDR3 has 16 residues. Germline V gene sequence: CDR1 SGHNT, CDR2 YENEEA. The V and J ends lost 2 bases and 0 bases respectively, with 12 bases between them. This CDR3 reads CASSLNGESSTDTQYF. CDR3 nucleotides: TGTGCCAGCAGCTTAAACGGAGAATCTAGCACAGATACGCAGTATTTT.

This sequence joins TRBV5-4 and TRBJ2-3; D is unclear. This CDR3 contains 15 residues. CDR1 and CDR2 from the germline V gene are SGHNT and YYREEE (reference sequence). Trimming removed 0 bases at V and 0 bases at J, with 8 bases between. The CDR3 bases are TGTGCCAGCAGCTTGGACAGAACTAGCACAGATACGCAGTATTTT. It encodes CASSLDRTSTDTQYF.

This chain joins TRBV29-1 and TRBJ2-1, with TRBD1 matching 7 bases. V dropped 5 bases and J dropped 6; count of bases not matched to a gene: 7. This CDR3 comprises 13 residues. CDR1 is SQVTM and CDR2 is ANQGSEA in the germline V gene. The CDR3: CSVTGEGVNEQFF. CDR3 nucleotides: TGCAGCGTTACAGGGGAAGGAGTCAATGAGCAGTTCTTC.

The chain recombines TRBV7-9 with TRBJ1-5, with D unresolved. CDR1 SEHNR and CDR2 FQNEAQ come from the germline V gene (reference sequence). V gave up 5 bases and J gave up 7 bases, with 12 bases separating them. The CDR3 totals 13 residues. The CDR3 DNA sequence: TGTGCCAGCAGCGGACTGGGAGGGCAGCCCCAGCATTTT. It encodes CASSGLGGQPQHF.

The chain links TRBV29-1 to TRBJ2-7, with TRBD1 matching over 7 bases. CDR1 is SQVTM and CDR2 is ANQGSEA in the germline V gene. There are 14 residues in the CDR3. J was trimmed by 2 bases and V by 4 bases; bases with no gene match: 8. As DNA, the CDR3 is TGCAGCGTTGGGACAGGAAGCCCCACCTACGAGCAGTACTTC. This sequence encodes CSVGTGSPTYEQYF.

The V gene is TRBV6-5, the J gene TRBJ1-5; D is perhaps TRBD1 (5 bases). The CDR3 loop spans 14 amino acids. Germline V gene sequence: CDR1 MNHEY, CDR2 SVGAGI. V was clipped by 4 bases and J by 5 bases, with 12 bases between them. CDR3 sequence (DNA): TGTGCCAGCAGTTGGGGCGGCAGCGATCAGCCCCAGCATTTT. This codes for CASSWGGSDQPQHF.

The V and J genes are TRBV18 and TRBJ2-7; D is perhaps TRBD1 (5 bases). The CDR3 covers 15 residues. Germline CDR1 KGHSH, CDR2 LQKENI. The V gene lost 4 bases and the J gene lost 4 bases, with 17 bases spanning the gap. CDR3 amino acids: CASSHPGPGNYEQYF. The CDR3 nucleotides read TGTGCCAGCTCACACCCTGGTCCAGGGAATTACGAGCAGTACTTC.

The chain is built from TRBV6-5 and TRBJ1-2; TRBD1 matches at 10 bases. J was trimmed by 12 bases and V by 0 bases; bases with no gene match: 7. Germline lookup yields CDR1 MNHEY and CDR2 SVGAGI. The CDR3 totals 14 residues. The CDR3 here is CASSYSTKTGGHTF. DNA of the CDR3: TGTGCCAGCAGTTACTCGACCAAGACAGGGGGCCACACCTTC.